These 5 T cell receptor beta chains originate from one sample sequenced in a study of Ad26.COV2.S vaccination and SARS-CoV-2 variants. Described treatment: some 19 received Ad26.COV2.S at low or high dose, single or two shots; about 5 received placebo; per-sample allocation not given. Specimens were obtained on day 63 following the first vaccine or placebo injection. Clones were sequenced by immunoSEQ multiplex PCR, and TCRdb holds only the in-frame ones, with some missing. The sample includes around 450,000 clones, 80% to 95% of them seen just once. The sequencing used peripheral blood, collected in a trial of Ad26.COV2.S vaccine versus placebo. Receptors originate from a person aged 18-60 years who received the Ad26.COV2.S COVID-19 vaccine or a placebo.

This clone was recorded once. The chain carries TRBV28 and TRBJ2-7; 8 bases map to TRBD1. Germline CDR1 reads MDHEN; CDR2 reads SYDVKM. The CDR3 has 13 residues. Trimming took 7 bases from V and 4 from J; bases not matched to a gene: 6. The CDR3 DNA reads TGTGCCAGCAACGATGACAGGGGATACGAGCAGTACTTC. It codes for CASNDDRGYEQYF.

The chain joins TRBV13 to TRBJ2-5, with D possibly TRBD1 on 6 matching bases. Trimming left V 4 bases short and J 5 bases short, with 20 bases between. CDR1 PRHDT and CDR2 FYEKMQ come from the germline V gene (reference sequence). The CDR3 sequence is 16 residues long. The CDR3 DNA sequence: TGTGCCAGCAGCTCCCAAGTAGAGGGGGTACCTGAGACCCAGTACTTC. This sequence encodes CASSSQVEGVPETQYF. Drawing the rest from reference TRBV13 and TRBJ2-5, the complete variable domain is AAGVIQSPRHLIKEKRETATLKCYPIPRHDTVYWYQQGPGQDPQFLISFYEKMQSDKGSIPDRFSAQQFSDYHSELNMSSLELGDSALYFCASSSQVEGVPETQYFGPGTRLLVL.

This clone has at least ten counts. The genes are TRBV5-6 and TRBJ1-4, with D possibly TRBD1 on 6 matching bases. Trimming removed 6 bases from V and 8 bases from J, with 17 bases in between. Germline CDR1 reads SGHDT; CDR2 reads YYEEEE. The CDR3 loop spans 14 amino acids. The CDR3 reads CASNQGPRGEKLFF. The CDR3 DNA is TGTGCCAGCAACCAGGGGCCGCGGGGGGAAAAACTGTTTTTT.

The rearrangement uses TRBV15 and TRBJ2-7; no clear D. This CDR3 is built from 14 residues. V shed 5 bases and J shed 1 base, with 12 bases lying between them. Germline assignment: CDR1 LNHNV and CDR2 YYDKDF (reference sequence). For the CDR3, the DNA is TGTGCCACCAGCCCCGGGCCCAGTTCCTACGAGCAGTACTTC. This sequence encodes CATSPGPSSYEQYF.

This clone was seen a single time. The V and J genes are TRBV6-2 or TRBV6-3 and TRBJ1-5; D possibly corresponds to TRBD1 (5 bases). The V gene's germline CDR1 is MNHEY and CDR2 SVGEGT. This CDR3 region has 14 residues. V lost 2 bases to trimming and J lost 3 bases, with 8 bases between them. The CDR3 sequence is CASSYGTYNQPQHF. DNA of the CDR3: TGTGCCAGCAGTTACGGGACCTACAATCAGCCCCAGCATTTT.